This T cell receptor (beta chain) was recovered during a study of graft-versus-host responses after intestinal transplantation. Whole-study context: The recipients all started with anti-thymocyte globulin induction and then took tacrolimus and steroids for 2 to 3 years.

General study points: GvH clones surfaced in recipient marrow, some emerging earlier in ileum or blood. Early post-transplant falls in HvG clones accompanied the peak levels of circulating GvH clones. Clonal ratios of graft-versus-host to host-versus-graft in allografts were high for patients exhibiting graft-donor T cell macrochimerism.

Assay: immunoSEQ multiplex PCR; the TCRdb copy retains only in-frame clones and omits some. The sample has 80,000 to 100,000 clones, approximately 88% seen once. The germline V and J ends were trimmed by 5 bases and 6 bases, with 11 bases remaining between them. The CDR3 runs 14 residues. Germline V gene sequence: CDR1 SGHVS, CDR2 FNYEAQ. As regards this clone: Its antigen remains unidentified.

The receptor was derived from a human donor who received an intestinal transplant. Source: unstimulated CD4+ T cells sorted from spleen or lymph node cells, taken before intestinal transplant. V gene TRBV7-6 combines with J gene TRBJ1-6; D uncertain. The CDR3 protein is CASSPSTGNSPLHF. CDR3 nucleotide sequence: TGTGCCAGCAGCCCGTCCACGGGTAATTCACCCCTCCACTTT. Drawing the rest from reference TRBV7-6 and TRBJ1-6, the complete variable domain is GAGVSQSPRYKVTKRGQDVALRCDPISGHVSLYWYRQALGQGPEFLTYFNYEAQQDKSGLPNDRFSAERPEGSISTLTIQRTEQRDSAMYRCASSPSTGNSPLHFGNGTRLTVT.